The clone carrying this TCR beta chain was observed a few times. Sequencing was performed with immunoSEQ multiplex PCR; in TCRdb, only in-frame clones are kept and a portion is missing. The sample contains 140,000 to 150,000 clones, 85% to 90% of which appear only once. Germline CDR1 reads MNHEY; CDR2 reads SMNVEV (reference sequence). The ends were cut back, 8 bases at V and 4 bases at J, with 18 bases in the middle. This CDR3 contains 14 residues. This sample was included in a study of blood T cell repertoires in COVID-19. Study at large: COVID-19 samples from acute and convalescent phases originated in the United States, Italy and Spain.

Sequencing used peripheral blood. This chain connects TRBV27 to TRBJ2-7; a weak D match, TRBD1 (5 bases). The TCR sequence derives from a woman between 50 and 59 years old with active or convalescent COVID-19. Written as DNA, the CDR3 is TGTGCCAGCGCCGCAAGGGGAATCCAGTACGAGCAGTACTTC. It specifies CASAARGIQYEQYF.